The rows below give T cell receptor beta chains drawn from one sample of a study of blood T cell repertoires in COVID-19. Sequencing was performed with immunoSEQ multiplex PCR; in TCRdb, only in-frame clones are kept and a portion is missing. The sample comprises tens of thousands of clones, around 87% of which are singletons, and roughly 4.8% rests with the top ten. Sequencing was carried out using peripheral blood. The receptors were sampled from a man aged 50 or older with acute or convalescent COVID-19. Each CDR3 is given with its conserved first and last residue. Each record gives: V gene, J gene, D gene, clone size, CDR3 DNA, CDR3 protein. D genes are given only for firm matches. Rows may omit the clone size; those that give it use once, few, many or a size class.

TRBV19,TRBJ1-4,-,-,TGTGCCAGTAGTATTTCTCCGGGACTTAATGAAAAACTGTTTTTT,CASSISPGLNEKLFF
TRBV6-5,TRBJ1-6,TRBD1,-,TGTGCCAGCAGTTACTTGGGACAGGGTGGTAATTCACCCCTCCACTTT,CASSYLGQGGNSPLHF
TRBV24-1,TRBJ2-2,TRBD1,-,TGTGCCACCAGTGATCCCGGACAGGGGCTGGCGAACACCGGGGAGCTGTTTTTT,CATSDPGQGLANTGELFF
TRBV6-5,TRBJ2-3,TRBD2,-,TGTGCCAGCGGGACTAGCGGCTACACAGATACGCAGTATTTT,CASGTSGYTDTQYF
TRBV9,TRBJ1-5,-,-,TGTGCCAGCAGCTCCGGGGTGACCAATCAGCCCCAGCATTTT,CASSSGVTNQPQHF
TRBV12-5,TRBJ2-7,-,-,TGTGCTAGTGGTCTGAGGGACGAGCAGTACTTC,CASGLRDEQYF
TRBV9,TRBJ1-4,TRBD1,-,TGTGCCAGCAGCCCCCGACAGGGGGCGGGTGAAAAACTGTTTTTT,CASSPRQGAGEKLFF
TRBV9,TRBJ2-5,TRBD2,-,TGTGCCAGCAGCGTAGGGAGCGGGAGTCAGACCCAGTACTTC,CASSVGSGSQTQYF
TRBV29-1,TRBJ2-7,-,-,TGCAGCGTTGTAGGGCAGGGGAACTACGAGCAGTACTTC,CSVVGQGNYEQYF
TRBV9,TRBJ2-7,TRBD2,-,TGTGCCAGCAGCGTACGTGGGCTAGCGGGACTAGACGAGCAGTACTTC,CASSVRGLAGLDEQYF
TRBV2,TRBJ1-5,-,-,TGTGCCAGCAGAGGGGAGGTGGGTCAGCCCCAGCATTTT,CASRGEVGQPQHF
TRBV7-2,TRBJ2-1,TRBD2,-,TGTGCCAGCAGCTTAGTAGGCGATACTAGCGGGAGGGCCTCGACTGAGCAGTTCTTC,CASSLVGDTSGRASTEQFF
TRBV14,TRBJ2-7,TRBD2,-,TGTGCCAGCAGCCAAGGAGGGACTAGCAACGAGCAGTACTTC,CASSQGGTSNEQYF
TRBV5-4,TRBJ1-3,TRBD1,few,TGTGCCAGCAGCTTGGCGACAGGGGCCTCTGGAAACACCATATATTTT,CASSLATGASGNTIYF
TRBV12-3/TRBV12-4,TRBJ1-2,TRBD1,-,TGTGCCAGCAGTAGAGGACAGGCCTTATTCGGGTTC,CASSRGQALFGF
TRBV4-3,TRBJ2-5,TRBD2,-,TGCGCCAGCAGCCAAGATCGGGGCGGGGGGGAGACCCAGTACTTC,CASSQDRGGGETQYF
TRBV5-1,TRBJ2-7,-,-,TGCGCCAGCAGCTTGGTACTAGGGCAGACCTACGAGCAGTACTTC,CASSLVLGQTYEQYF
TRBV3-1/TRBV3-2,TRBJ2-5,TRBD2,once,TGTGCCAGCAGCCAAACAGGACTAGGAATAGAGACCCAGTACTTC,CASSQTGLGIETQYF
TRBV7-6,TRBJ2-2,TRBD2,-,TGTGCCAGCAGCTTACTCCTTGGACTAGCGGCAAACACCGGGGAGCTGTTTTTT,CASSLLLGLAANTGELFF
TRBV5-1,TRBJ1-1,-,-,TGCGCCAGCAGCTTGGCCGTCCAGGGAGGTAAGATGAACACTGAAGCTTTCTTT,CASSLAVQGGKMNTEAFF
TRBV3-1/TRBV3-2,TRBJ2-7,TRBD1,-,TGTGCCAGCAGCCCCGGGACAGGGGGGTACGAGCAGTACTTC,CASSPGTGGYEQYF
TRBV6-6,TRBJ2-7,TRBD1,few,TGTGCCAGCAGTTACTCAGGGGGCCTATACGAGCAGTACTTC,CASSYSGGLYEQYF
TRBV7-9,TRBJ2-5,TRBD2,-,TGTGCCAGCAGCTTGACTAGCGGGAGGGCCGGAGAGACCCAGTACTTC,CASSLTSGRAGETQYF
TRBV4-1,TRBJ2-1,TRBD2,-,TGCGCCAGCAGCCAAGTAGCGGGGTACAGCTCCTACAATGAGCAGTTCTTC,CASSQVAGYSSYNEQFF
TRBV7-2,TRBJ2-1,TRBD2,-,TGTGCCAGCAGCGCTCGCAGCGGGAGGGGGTACAATGAGCAGTTCTTC,CASSARSGRGYNEQFF
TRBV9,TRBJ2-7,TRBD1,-,TGTGCCAGCAGCCCGAGCTCGGACAGGGGGAACGAGCAGTACTTC,CASSPSSDRGNEQYF
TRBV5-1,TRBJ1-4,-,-,TGCGCCAGCAGCTTGAAGCCTCAGGAGGAGAAACTGTTTTTT,CASSLKPQEEKLFF
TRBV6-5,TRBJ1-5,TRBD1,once,TGTGCCAGCAGTTACTCCGCGGGACAGGGGAATCAGCCCCAGCATTTT,CASSYSAGQGNQPQHF
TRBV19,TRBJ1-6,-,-,TGTGCCAGTAGTATGTCCTTGGTCGGGTCACCCCTCCACTTT,CASSMSLVGSPLHF
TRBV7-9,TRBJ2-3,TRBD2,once,TGTGCCAGCAGCCTGACTAGCGGCCTGACAGATACGCAGTATTTT,CASSLTSGLTDTQYF
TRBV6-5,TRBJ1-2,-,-,TGTGCCAGCAGTTACTCGGGCAGGGGAGTCGATGGCTACACCTTC,CASSYSGRGVDGYTF
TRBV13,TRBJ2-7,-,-,TGTGCCAGCAGCCTCCGGGTCGACCCCTACGAGCAGTACTTC,CASSLRVDPYEQYF
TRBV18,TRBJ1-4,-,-,TGTGCCAGCTCGCAAATACAGGGCCCTAATGAAAAACTGTTTTTT,CASSQIQGPNEKLFF
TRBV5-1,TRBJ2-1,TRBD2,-,TGCGCCAGCAGTCGGGAGGGAGGAGACAATGAGCAGTTCTTC,CASSREGGDNEQFF
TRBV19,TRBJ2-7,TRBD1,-,TGTGCCAGTAGTATAGATCTAGGGACAGGGGGCGACGAGCAGTACTTC,CASSIDLGTGGDEQYF
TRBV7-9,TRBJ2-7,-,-,TGTGCCAGCAGCTATGGACAGACCGAAGGGGACGAGCAGTACTTC,CASSYGQTEGDEQYF
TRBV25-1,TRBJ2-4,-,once,TGTGCCAGCAGGGGGACTGCTAACATTCAGTACTTC,CASRGTANIQYF
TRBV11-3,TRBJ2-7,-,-,TGTGCCAGCAGCTTGGAGGCCCGAAGTTCCTACGAGCAGTACTTC,CASSLEARSSYEQYF
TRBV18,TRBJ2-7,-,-,TGTGCCAGCTCACCAACCGGGAGCTCTTACGAGCAGTACTTC,CASSPTGSSYEQYF
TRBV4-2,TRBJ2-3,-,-,TGTGCCAGCAGCGCACTCACAGATACGCAGTATTTT,CASSALTDTQYF
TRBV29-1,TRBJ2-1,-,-,TGCAGCGTCAGCTCCTACAATGAGCAGTTCTTC,CSVSSYNEQFF
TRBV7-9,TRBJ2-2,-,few,TGTGCCAGCATCATCACAGGGAAAGGGGTGGCGACCGGGGAGCTGTTTTTT,CASIITGKGVATGELFF
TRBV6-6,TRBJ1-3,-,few,TGTGCCAGCAGTTCAGTGGGCAGGTCTGGAAACACCATATATTTT,CASSSVGRSGNTIYF
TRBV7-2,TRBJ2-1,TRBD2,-,TGTGCCAGCAGCTTAGTCTCGCTAGCGGGAATCAATGAGCAGTTCTTC,CASSLVSLAGINEQFF
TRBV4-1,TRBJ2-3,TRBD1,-,TGCGCCAGCAGCATATCGGGACAGGGGGGCACAGATACGCAGTATTTT,CASSISGQGGTDTQYF
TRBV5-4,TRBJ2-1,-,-,TGTGCCAGCAGCTTGCTCCCTGGCAGCAATGAGCAGTTCTTC,CASSLLPGSNEQFF
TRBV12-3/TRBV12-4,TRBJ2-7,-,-,TGTGCCAGCAGCCGGGACTTACCCTACGAGCAGTACTTC,CASSRDLPYEQYF
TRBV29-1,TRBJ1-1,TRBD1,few,TGCAGCGTGATCAGGGGGAACCTGAACACTGAAGCTTTCTTT,CSVIRGNLNTEAFF
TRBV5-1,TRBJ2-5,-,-,TGCGCCAGCAGGCCCTCCTCTTCTACAGGGTTTGGGGGAATCCAAGAGACCCAGTACTTC,CASRPSSSTGFGGIQETQYF
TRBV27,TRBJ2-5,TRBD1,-,TGTGCCAGCAGGGAACCCGGGACAGGAAAAGAGACCCAGTACTTC,CASREPGTGKETQYF
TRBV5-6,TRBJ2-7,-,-,TGTGCCAGCAGCTTGCTCGACCTCGGGGAGCAGTACTTC,CASSLLDLGEQYF
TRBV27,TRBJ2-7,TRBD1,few,TGTGCCAGCAGCCTCAACAGGGGTTCCTACGAGCAGTACTTC,CASSLNRGSYEQYF
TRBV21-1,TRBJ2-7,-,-,TGTGCCAGCAACAGAGGGACAGCGAAAGATTACGAGCAGTACTTC,CASNRGTAKDYEQYF
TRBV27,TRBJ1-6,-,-,TGTGCCAGCAGTTCTGACGTCCCCACTATCCCATATAATTCACCCCTCCACTTT,CASSSDVPTIPYNSPLHF
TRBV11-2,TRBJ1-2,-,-,TGTGCCAGCAGCTTAGTGGGGGGATATCCCTACACCTTC,CASSLVGGYPYTF